This T cell receptor (beta chain) was captured by sequencing in a study of T cells in Graves' hyperthyroidism and ophthalmopathy. This clonotype was detected only a few times. RNA transcripts gave rise to amplified TCR beta CDR3 regions. A set of HTBI primers served as the primers for a first-round RT-PCR of the TCR CDR3. TCRdb re-called the multiplex PCR reads through MiXCR, storing one row per CDR3 protein. Counted here are just over 550,000 distinct CDR3 sequences, 46% occurring once; the ten biggest clones make up about 8.2%. The sequence was obtained from a woman under 30 with Graves' hyperthyroidism. Material: peripheral blood or thyroid tissue (not recorded which).

CDR3 DNA: TGTGCCAGCAGTTTAGCCAGGGGGACGGATGGCTACACCTTC. This sequence encodes CASSLARGTDGYTF. This chain links TRBV12-3 or TRBV12-4 with TRBJ1-2, with 7 bases lining up with TRBD1. The ends lost 0 bases at V and 6 bases at J; junction bases unmatched: 4. The CDR3 covers 14 residues.